This T cell receptor (beta chain) was found in a study of response to subunit inactivated influenza vaccine (dated by TCRdb to between 2017 and 2018). In the study overall: Deep quantitative profiling of the T cell receptor repertoire was used in the study to follow responses to a trivalent subunit inactivated influenza vaccine. General findings and caveats noted by the study authors: According to the authors, only a limited number of new T cells may be recruited by each seasonal influenza vaccination.

Libraries came from RT-PCR. The sample was run on an Illumina HiSeq 2500. The public reads were reprocessed in TCRdb via fastp at Q25 and MiXCR, keeping in-frame beta chains. CDR3 protein duplicates are merged, each entry listing the most common genes and DNA. This sample holds around 710,000 distinct CDR3 sequences; 14% were observed only once. Roughly 6.4% of the sample is in the top ten clones. As for this clonotype: Its antigen remains undetermined. Nothing much larger sits one base from this clone, and base qualities are not available.

As encoded in the germline V gene (reference sequence), CDR1 is DFQATT while CDR2 is SNEGSKA. CDR3 length: 16 amino acids, cysteine to phenylalanine. The retained sequence is limited to the CDR3, 48 bases, with the frame set at the first base. V is cut back by 1 base and J by 2 bases, with 6 bases in the junction unmatched. The origin of this receptor is a man aged 50 to 60 who received an inactivated influenza vaccine. Donor details come from another sample of the same person, matched by shared clones. Rearrangement joined TRBV20-1 to TRBJ2-2, and 8 junctional nucleotides match TRBD2. The sequences come from PBMCs from blood, collected 14 to 15 days before vaccination. The sequenced DNA is TGCAGTGCTAGAGGGATAGCGGGACATAACACCGGGGAGCTGTTTTTT. This yields the protein CSARGIAGHNTGELFF.